Shown below are 27 T cell receptor beta chains from a single sample sequenced in a study of shared clonotypes between healthy human individuals. The repertoire was sequenced with immunoSEQ multiplex PCR; TCRdb's copy has only in-frame clones and lacks some. The profile covers a few million clones, with 90% to 95% appearing a single time and 0.39% taken by the ten largest. Sequencing was performed on naive CD4+ T cells from PBMCs. Subset here: CD45RA+ positively selected. These TCRs come from a man between 18 and 29 years old in good health. Some clones in this sample may be carry-over from other donors' samples.

The chain recombines TRBV2 with TRBJ2-7, with 8 positions matching TRBD2. Unmatched junction bases numbered 8, after V lost 9 bases and J lost 4 bases. The CDR3 consists of 13 residues. CDR1 SNHLY and CDR2 FYNNEI come from the germline V gene. CDR3 region: CARQGLGGYEQYF. CDR3 DNA: TGTGCCAGACAGGGACTAGGAGGGTACGAGCAGTACTTC.

This chain uses TRBV10-1 with TRBJ2-1; no clear D gene. Germline V gives CDR1 WNHNN, CDR2 SYGVQD (reference sequence). The CDR3 contains 16 residues. V dropped 4 bases and J dropped 0 bases, with 13 bases sitting between them. CDR3 sequence: CASSGRHPSSYNEQFF. The CDR3 DNA reads TGCGCCAGCAGTGGGCGCCATCCGAGCTCCTACAATGAGCAGTTCTTC.

The chain has TRBV5-1 and TRBJ2-2; 11 bases line up with TRBD1. V trimming: 4 bases; J trimming: 5 bases; junction bases outside the gene matches: 7. Looked up from germline, CDR1 is SGHRS and CDR2 is YFSETQ. This CDR3 has 16 amino acids. The CDR3 is CASSPAGTGGTGELFF. The CDR3 DNA reads TGCGCCAGCAGCCCTGCAGGGACAGGGGGTACCGGGGAGCTGTTTTTT.

The chain uses TRBV5-4 and TRBJ1-1, with D maybe TRBD1 (5 bases). Germline assignment: CDR1 SGHNT and CDR2 YYREEE (reference sequence). The CDR3 runs 12 residues. Between the trimmed V and J ends, which lost 9 bases and 4 bases, there was a span of 13 bases. CDR3 sequence (DNA): TGTGCCACTGGCGGGGGTGGCACTGAAGCTTTCTTT. Amino acids: CATGGGGTEAFF. The complete variable domain, with remaining parts taken from reference TRBV5-4 and TRBJ1-1, reads ETGVTQSPTHLIKTRGQQVTLRCSSQSGHNTVSWYQQALGQGPQFIFQYYREEENGRGNFPPRFSGLQFPNYSSELNVNALELDDSALYLCATGGGGTEAFFGQGTRLTVV.

The chain recombines TRBV7-9 with TRBJ1-2; 10 bases map to TRBD1. J gave up 2 bases and V 4 bases, and 4 bases lay outside the gene matches. From germline, CDR1 is SEHNR and CDR2 FQNEAQ (reference sequence). The CDR3 totals 15 residues. The CDR3: CASSSTTGGNYGYTF. CDR3 nucleotides: TGTGCCAGCAGCTCTACGACAGGGGGCAACTATGGCTACACCTTC.

The rearrangement uses TRBV9 and TRBJ2-1; D gene unclear. The CDR3 extends over 14 amino acids. Germline V gene sequence: CDR1 SGDLS, CDR2 YYNGEE. V lost 1 base and J lost 6, with 11 bases in between. CDR3 residues: CASSVMAGSNEQFF. The CDR3 bases are TGTGCCAGCAGCGTAATGGCAGGATCCAATGAGCAGTTCTTC.

The rearrangement joins TRBV11-2 to TRBJ1-1; 7 positions match TRBD1. CDR3 length equals 14 residues. V dropped 4 bases and J dropped 5; count of bases not matched to a gene: 7. The V gene's germline CDR1 is SGHAT and CDR2 FQNNGV. CDR3: CASSYPGGRTEAFF. CDR3 nucleotides: TGTGCCAGCAGCTACCCAGGGGGAAGGACTGAAGCTTTCTTT.

V is TRBV29-1 and J is TRBJ2-2, with 12 bases lining up with TRBD1. This CDR3 comprises 17 residues. The V gene's germline CDR1 is SQVTM and CDR2 ANQGSEA. The ends lost 6 bases at V and 5 bases at J; junction bases unmatched: 13. The CDR3 coding sequence is TGCAGCGTAGACCCGGTCGGGACAGGGGGCGATACCGGGGAGCTGTTTTTT. The encoded protein is CSVDPVGTGGDTGELFF.

This clone has only one observation. This chain connects TRBV4-1 to TRBJ1-4; no definite D call. In germline, CDR1 is MGHRA, CDR2 YSYEKL. Trimming removed 4 bases at V and 0 bases at J, with 12 bases between. This CDR3 has 16 residues. CDR3 loop: CASSRPTAATNEKLFF. The CDR3 DNA reads as TGCGCCAGCAGCCGCCCCACAGCTGCAACTAATGAAAAACTGTTTTTT.

The chain is built from TRBV5-4 and TRBJ2-1; TRBD2 might be the D (6 bases). The germline V gene has CDR1 SGHNT and CDR2 YYREEE (reference sequence). Trimming stripped 3 bases from V and 4 bases from J, with 17 bases between. CDR3 size: 16 residues. The CDR3 loop is CASSSRLVGGYNEQFF. CDR3 bases: TGTGCCAGCAGCTCACGGCTTGTGGGGGGATACAATGAGCAGTTCTTC.

This chain's CDR3 is CASSTTSGPQETQYF. The CDR3 DNA sequence: TGTGCCAGCAGCACGACTAGCGGGCCGCAAGAGACCCAGTACTTC. V usage is TRBV5-4 and J usage is TRBJ2-5; 10 positions match TRBD2. Trimming took 4 bases from V and 2 from J; bases not matched to a gene: 5. This CDR3 comprises 15 residues. The V gene's germline CDR1 is SGHNT and CDR2 YYREEE (reference sequence).

The sample holds one count of this clone. The chain carries TRBV29-1 and TRBJ2-2, with D hard to call. The CDR3 is 12 amino acids. CDR1 is SQVTM and CDR2 is ANQGSEA in the germline V gene. Trimming stripped 6 bases from V and 5 bases from J, with 10 bases between. In nucleotides, the CDR3 is TGCAGCGTCGAAAATCGAACCGGGGAGCTGTTTTTT. Translation: CSVENRTGELFF.

The chain employs TRBV29-1 and TRBJ2-7; D possibly corresponds to TRBD2 (5 bases). Trimming took off 7 bases at V and 5 bases at J, with 21 bases between the two ends. The CDR3 runs to 14 residues. In germline, CDR1 is SQVTM, CDR2 ANQGSEA. CDR3 protein: CSAGGGSNSDEQYF. In DNA, the CDR3 is TGCAGCGCTGGTGGTGGGAGTAATAGTGACGAGCAGTACTTC.

The V and J genes are TRBV15 and TRBJ2-7; perhaps TRBD1 as D (6 bases). V lost 1 base and J lost 7, with 8 bases in between. CDR3 size: 12 residues. CDR1 is LNHNV, CDR2 YYDKDF, per germline (reference sequence). CDR3 nucleotide sequence: TGTGCCACCAGCAGAGGGGGGCAAGAGCAGTACTTC. This gives the protein CATSRGGQEQYF.

The genes are TRBV27 and TRBJ2-1, with TRBD1 as a possible D gene (6 bases). From germline, CDR1 is MNHEY and CDR2 SMNVEV (reference sequence). The CDR3 spans 13 residues. V gave up 7 bases and J gave up 4 bases, with 11 bases separating them. The chain's CDR3 is CASTGTHYNEQFF. CDR3 nucleotide sequence: TGTGCCAGCACCGGGACACATTACAATGAGCAGTTCTTC.

V and J are TRBV6-1 and TRBJ1-5, with D possibly being TRBD1 (5 bases). The CDR3 is 15 amino acids. The V end was cut by 6 bases, the J end by 3 bases, with 15 bases between. Germline V gives CDR1 MNHNS, CDR2 SASEGT. The CDR3 sequence is CASRGDRPFNQPQHF. CDR3 DNA: TGTGCCAGCAGGGGGGACCGACCTTTCAATCAGCCCCAGCATTTT.

This chain connects TRBV19 to TRBJ1-4, with 8 bases that match TRBD1. With 2 bases clipped from V and 8 bases from J, the junction kept 10 bases outside the gene matches. The CDR3 consists of 16 residues. Germline V gene sequence: CDR1 LNHDA, CDR2 SQIVND (reference sequence). This CDR3 reads CASSIRQGAKSEKLFF. The CDR3 region has the DNA TGTGCCAGTAGTATACGTCAGGGGGCGAAGAGCGAAAAACTGTTTTTT.

The chain carries TRBV7-2 and TRBJ2-2, with 9 bases aligning to TRBD1. CDR1 and CDR2 (germline): SGHTA, FQGNSA. V was pared by 3 bases and J by 8 bases, with 13 bases of the junction left unmatched. This CDR3 is 17 amino acids long. CDR3 nucleotide sequence: TGTGCCAGCAGCTTGAGCTCGGGACAGGGAAGGGCAGGGGAGCTGTTTTTT. Amino acids: CASSLSSGQGRAGELFF.

V gene TRBV29-1 combines with J gene TRBJ2-7; D gene uncertain. This CDR3 has 10 amino acids. Germline CDR1 reads SQVTM; CDR2 reads ANQGSEA. Between the trimmed V and J ends, which lost 8 bases and 5 bases, there was a span of 10 bases. CDR3 sequence reads: CSIGNDEQYF. CDR3 nucleotide sequence: TGCAGCATAGGGAATGACGAGCAGTACTTC.

The genes are TRBV9 and TRBJ2-2; D unclear. The V gene's germline CDR1 is SGDLS and CDR2 YYNGEE. This CDR3 comprises 13 residues. Trimming removed 6 bases from V and 1 base from J, with 7 bases in between. DNA for the CDR3: TGTGCCAGCAATTCGGGGAACACCGGGGAGCTGTTTTTT. It encodes CASNSGNTGELFF.

The rearrangement joins TRBV28 to TRBJ2-3; D unresolved. The ends were cut back, 2 bases at V and 3 bases at J, with 12 bases in the middle. This CDR3 region has 15 residues. CDR1 is MDHEN and CDR2 is SYDVKM in the germline V gene. DNA for the CDR3: TGTGCCAGCAGTTTACCACTCAGGCGTACAGATACGCAGTATTTT. Residues: CASSLPLRRTDTQYF.

The chain links TRBV19 to TRBJ2-7; 8 bases align to TRBD1. The CDR3 runs 14 residues. The V segment lost 7 bases and the J segment 2 bases; nucleotides outside the gene matches: 7. Germline CDR1 reads LNHDA; CDR2 reads SQIVND (reference sequence). The CDR3 region has the DNA TGTGCCAGTACGGCATCACAGGGGGCCTACGAGCAGTACTTC. Amino acids: CASTASQGAYEQYF.

The chain links TRBV6-6 to TRBJ2-1, with D perhaps being TRBD1 or TRBD2 (5 bases each). The V end was cut by 4 bases, the J end by 2 bases, with 12 bases between. Germline V gene sequence: CDR1 MNHNY, CDR2 SVGAGI (reference sequence). The CDR3 consists of 15 residues. The chain's CDR3 is CASSSGPSAYNEQFF. CDR3 in DNA: TGTGCCAGCAGTTCGGGACCCTCGGCCTACAATGAGCAGTTCTTC.

The chain employs TRBV6-1 and TRBJ2-3; D remains unclear. V gave up 3 bases and J gave up 6 bases, with 7 bases separating them. The CDR3 is 12 amino acids. Germline lookup yields CDR1 MNHNS and CDR2 SASEGT. As DNA, the CDR3 is TGTGCCAGCAGTGACATGGATGATACGCAGTATTTT. Protein sequence: CASSDMDDTQYF.

The CDR3 region is CSVRTAGTQYF. CDR3 sequence (DNA): TGCAGCGTTCGAACAGCGGGGACCCAGTACTTC. This chain uses TRBV29-1 with TRBJ2-5; TRBD2 is a possible D gene (6 bases). The CDR3 contains 11 residues. Per the germline V gene, CDR1 is SQVTM and CDR2 is ANQGSEA. Trimming cost V 5 bases and J 7 bases, with 11 bases left between them.

With regard to this clone: This sample also contains other DNA sequences that code for the same CDR3. This sequence joins TRBV18 and TRBJ2-5; 16 bases agree with TRBD2. V lost 3 bases, J lost 5 bases, and 0 bases stayed unmatched. This CDR3 has 15 residues. The germline CDR1 and CDR2 sequences are KGHSH and LQKENI. The DNA of the CDR3 is TGTGCCAGCTCACCGGGACTAGCGGGAGGGGAGACCCAGTACTTC. The encoded protein is CASSPGLAGGETQYF.

This chain links TRBV6-5 with TRBJ2-7, with TRBD1 matching over 7 bases. Germline V gives CDR1 MNHEY, CDR2 SVGAGI. The CDR3 has 15 residues. J gave up 0 bases and V 5 bases, and 7 bases lay outside the gene matches. CDR3 protein: CASSPGTALSYEQYF. Written as DNA, the CDR3 is TGTGCCAGCAGTCCCGGGACAGCACTCTCCTACGAGCAGTACTTC.